This T cell receptor (beta chain) comes out of a study of T cell responses to AZD1222 COVID-19 vaccine. Trimming cost V 3 bases and J 0 bases, with 14 bases left between them. This CDR3 spans 16 amino acids. Germline V gene sequence: CDR1 KGHSH, CDR2 LQKENI. General study results and limits: Recipients of AZD1222 seropositive at baseline numbered only 5 to 7.

Libraries were prepared by immunoSEQ multiplex PCR; TCRdb keeps only in-frame clonotypes and omits some of them. The sample includes 90,000 to 100,000 clones, about 85% seen only once; the top ten take approximately 3%. As regards this clone: Its antigen is still unknown.

The source was peripheral blood, collected on day 0 of AZD1222 vaccination. The receptor was derived from an adult in good health. This chain joins TRBV18 and TRBJ1-1; TRBD1 is a possible D gene (5 bases). CDR3 nucleotides: TGTGCCAGCTCACCCCTAGTGACAGAGATGAACACTGAAGCTTTCTTT. Amino acids: CASSPLVTEMNTEAFF.